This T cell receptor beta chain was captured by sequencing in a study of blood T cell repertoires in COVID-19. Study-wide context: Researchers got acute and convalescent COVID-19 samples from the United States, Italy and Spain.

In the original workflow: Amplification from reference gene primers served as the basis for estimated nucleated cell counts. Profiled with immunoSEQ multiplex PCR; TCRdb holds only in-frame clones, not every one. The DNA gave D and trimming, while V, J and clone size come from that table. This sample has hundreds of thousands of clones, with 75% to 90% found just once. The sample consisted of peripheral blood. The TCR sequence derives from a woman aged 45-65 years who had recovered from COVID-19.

CDR3: CASSFLFQTGEKYEQYF. The DNA for the CDR3 is TGTGCCAGCAGTTTTCTTTTCCAGACAGGGGAAAAATACGAGCAGTACTTC. The chain links TRBV27 to TRBJ2-7; 8 bases fit TRBD1. The V gene end was trimmed by 3 bases and the J gene end by 4 bases; junction bases not matched to a gene: 14. Germline-derived CDR1 and CDR2 are MNHEY and SMNVEV (reference sequence). This CDR3 has 17 amino acids.